This T cell receptor (beta chain) is from a study of blood T cells in healthy people across ages. PBMCs numbering at least 6.5 million were isolated per sample. Broader study findings: Across samples, TCR beta diversity tracked strongly with naive T cell percentage. Per million T cells, TCR beta diversity dropped roughly linearly as age increased.

The CDR3 runs to 16 residues. V gave up 3 bases and J gave up 1 base; unmatched junction bases: 6. The sample holds a few counts of this clonotype. Its specificity is unknown. With a J-beta primer mix and a sample-barcoded 5' primer, a second PCR ran about 7 to 11 cycles. The template-switch adaptor was a 5' adaptor with 12 random nucleotides. It tagged each cDNA molecule. Via MiXCR, TCRdb re-called the 5' RACE reads, giving one row per CDR3 protein. The data contain fewer than 1,000,000 distinct CDR3 sequences, around 50% of them singletons. This chain joins TRBV12-3 or TRBV12-4 and TRBJ2-1; 7 bases align to TRBD1. This clonotype originated in an elderly man in good health. Sequencing input: blood. The CDR3 region is CASSFQAGGSYNEQFF. The CDR3 DNA reads TGTGCCAGCAGTTTTCAGGCAGGGGGATCCTACAATGAGCAGTTCTTC.